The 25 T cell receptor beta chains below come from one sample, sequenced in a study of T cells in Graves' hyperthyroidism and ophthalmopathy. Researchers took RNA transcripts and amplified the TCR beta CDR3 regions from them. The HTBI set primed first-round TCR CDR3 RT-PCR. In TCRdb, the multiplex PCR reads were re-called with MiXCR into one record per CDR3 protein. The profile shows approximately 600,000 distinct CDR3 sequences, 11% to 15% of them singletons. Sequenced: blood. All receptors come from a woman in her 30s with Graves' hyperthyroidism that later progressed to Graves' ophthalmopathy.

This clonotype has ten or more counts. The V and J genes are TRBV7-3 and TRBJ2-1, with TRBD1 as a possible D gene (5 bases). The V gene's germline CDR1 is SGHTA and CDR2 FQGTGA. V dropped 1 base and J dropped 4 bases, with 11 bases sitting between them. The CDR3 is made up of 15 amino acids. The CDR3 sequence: CASSLNGQGYNEQFF. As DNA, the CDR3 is TGTGCCAGCAGCTTAAATGGACAAGGTTACAATGAGCAGTTCTTC.

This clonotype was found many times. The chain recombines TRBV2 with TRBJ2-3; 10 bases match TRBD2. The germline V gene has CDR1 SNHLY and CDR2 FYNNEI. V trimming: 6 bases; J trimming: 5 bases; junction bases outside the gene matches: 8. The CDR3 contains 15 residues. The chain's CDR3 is CASSLAGVEQDTQYF. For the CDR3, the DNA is TGTGCCAGCAGCCTAGCGGGAGTTGAGCAAGATACGCAGTATTTT. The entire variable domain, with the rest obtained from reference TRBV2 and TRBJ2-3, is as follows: EPEVTQTPSHQVTQMGQEVILRCVPISNHLYFYWYRQILGQKVEFLVSFYNNEISEKSEIFDDQFSVERPDGSNFTLKIRSTKLEDSAMYFCASSLAGVEQDTQYFGPGTRLTVL.

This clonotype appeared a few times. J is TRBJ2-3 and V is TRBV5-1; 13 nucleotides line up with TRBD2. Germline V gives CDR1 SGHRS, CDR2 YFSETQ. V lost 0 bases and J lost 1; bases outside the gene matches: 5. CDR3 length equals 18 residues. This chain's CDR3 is CASSLVGLAGDRTDTQYF. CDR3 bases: TGCGCCAGCAGCTTGGTAGGACTAGCGGGAGATCGCACAGATACGCAGTATTTT.

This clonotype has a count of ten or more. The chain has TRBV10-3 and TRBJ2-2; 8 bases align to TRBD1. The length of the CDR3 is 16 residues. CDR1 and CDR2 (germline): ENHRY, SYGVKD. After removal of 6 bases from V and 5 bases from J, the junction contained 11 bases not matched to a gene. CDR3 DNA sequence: TGTGCCATCAGAGGGACAGGTGGTGTTAGAACCGGGGAGCTGTTTTTT. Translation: CAIRGTGGVRTGELFF.

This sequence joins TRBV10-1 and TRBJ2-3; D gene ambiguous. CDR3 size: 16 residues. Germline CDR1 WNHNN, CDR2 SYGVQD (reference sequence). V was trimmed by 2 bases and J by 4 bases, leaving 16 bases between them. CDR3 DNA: TGCGCCAGCAGTGAGATTCTGTCGGCAATCCCAGATACGCAGTATTTT. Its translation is CASSEILSAIPDTQYF.

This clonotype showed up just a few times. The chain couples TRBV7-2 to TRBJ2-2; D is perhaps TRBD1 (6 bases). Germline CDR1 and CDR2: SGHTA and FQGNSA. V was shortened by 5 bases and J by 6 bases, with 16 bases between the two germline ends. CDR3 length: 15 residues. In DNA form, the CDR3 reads TGTGCCAGCAGCCCAAACCCCAGGGGATCCGGGGAGCTGTTTTTT. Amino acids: CASSPNPRGSGELFF.

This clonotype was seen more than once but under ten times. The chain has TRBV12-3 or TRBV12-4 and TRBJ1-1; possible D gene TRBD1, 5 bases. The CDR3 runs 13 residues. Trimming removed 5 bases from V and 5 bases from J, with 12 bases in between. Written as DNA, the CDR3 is TGTGCCAGCAGTCATGGGGGGATGACTGAAGCTTTCTTT. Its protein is CASSHGGMTEAFF.

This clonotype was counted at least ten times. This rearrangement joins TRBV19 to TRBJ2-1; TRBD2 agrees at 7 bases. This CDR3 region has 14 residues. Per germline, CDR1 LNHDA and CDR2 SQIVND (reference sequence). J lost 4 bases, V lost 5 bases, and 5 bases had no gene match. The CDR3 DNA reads TGTGCCAGTAGTGATGGGGGGGGTTACAATGAGCAGTTCTTC. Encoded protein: CASSDGGGYNEQFF.

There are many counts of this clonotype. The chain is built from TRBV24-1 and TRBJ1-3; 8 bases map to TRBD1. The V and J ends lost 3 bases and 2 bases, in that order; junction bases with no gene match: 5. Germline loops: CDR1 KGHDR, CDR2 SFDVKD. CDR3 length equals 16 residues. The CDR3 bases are TGTGCCACCAGTGATACGCGACAGGGGCCTGGAAACACCATATATTTT. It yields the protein CATSDTRQGPGNTIYF.

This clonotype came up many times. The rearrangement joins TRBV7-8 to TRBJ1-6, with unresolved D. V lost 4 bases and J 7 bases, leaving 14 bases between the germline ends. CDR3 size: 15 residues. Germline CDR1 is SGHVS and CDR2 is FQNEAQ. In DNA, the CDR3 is TGTGCCAGCAGCTCCACTGGAGTGGGCAATTCACCCCTCCACTTT. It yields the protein CASSSTGVGNSPLHF.

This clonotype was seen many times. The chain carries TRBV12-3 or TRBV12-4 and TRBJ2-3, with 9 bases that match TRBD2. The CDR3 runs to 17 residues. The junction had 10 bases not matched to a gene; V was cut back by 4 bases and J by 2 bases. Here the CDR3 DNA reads TGTGCCAGCAGTTCAAGTTGGGCGGGAGGGACCACAGATACGCAGTATTTT. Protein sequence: CASSSSWAGGTTDTQYF.

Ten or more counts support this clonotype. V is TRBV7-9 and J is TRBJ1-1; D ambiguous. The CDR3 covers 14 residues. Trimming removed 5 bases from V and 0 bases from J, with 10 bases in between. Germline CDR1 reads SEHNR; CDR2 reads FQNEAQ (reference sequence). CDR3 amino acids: CASSAGRMNTEAFF. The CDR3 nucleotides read TGTGCCAGCAGCGCAGGACGGATGAACACTGAAGCTTTCTTT.

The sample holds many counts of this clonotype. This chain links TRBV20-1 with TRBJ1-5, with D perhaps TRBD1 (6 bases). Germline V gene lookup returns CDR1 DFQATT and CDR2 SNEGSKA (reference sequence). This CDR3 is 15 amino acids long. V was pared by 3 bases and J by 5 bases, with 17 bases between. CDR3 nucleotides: TGCAGTGCTAGTCAATCCGGGGGCGCGGATCAGCCCCAGCATTTT. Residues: CSASQSGGADQPQHF.

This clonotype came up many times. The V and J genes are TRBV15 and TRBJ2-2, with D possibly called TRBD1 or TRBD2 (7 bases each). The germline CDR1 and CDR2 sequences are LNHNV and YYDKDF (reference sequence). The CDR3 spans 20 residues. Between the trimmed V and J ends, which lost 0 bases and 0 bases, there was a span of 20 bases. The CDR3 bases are TGTGCCACCAGCAGAGAGGGAGGGACAGCGAAGGAACCGAACACCGGGGAGCTGTTTTTT. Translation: CATSREGGTAKEPNTGELFF. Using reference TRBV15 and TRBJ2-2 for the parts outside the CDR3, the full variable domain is DAMVIQNPRYQVTQFGKPVTLSCSQTLNHNVMYWYQQKSSQAPKLLFHYYDKDFNNEADTPDNFQSRRPNTSFCFLDIRSPGLGDTAMYLCATSREGGTAKEPNTGELFFGEGSRLTVL.

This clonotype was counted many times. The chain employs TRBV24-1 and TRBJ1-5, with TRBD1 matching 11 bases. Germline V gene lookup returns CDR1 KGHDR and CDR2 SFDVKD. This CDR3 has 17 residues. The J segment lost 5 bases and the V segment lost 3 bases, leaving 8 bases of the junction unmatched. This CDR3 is CATSDPPGQGGDQPQHF. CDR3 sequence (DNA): TGTGCCACCAGTGATCCCCCGGGACAGGGGGGTGATCAGCCCCAGCATTTT.

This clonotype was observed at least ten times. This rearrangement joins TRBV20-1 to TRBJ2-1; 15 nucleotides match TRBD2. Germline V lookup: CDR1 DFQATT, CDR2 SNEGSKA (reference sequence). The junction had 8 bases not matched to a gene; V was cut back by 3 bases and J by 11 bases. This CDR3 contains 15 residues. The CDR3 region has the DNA TGCAGTGCTAGTGCTGGGGGGACTAGCGGGAGGAAGCAGTTCTTC. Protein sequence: CSASAGGTSGRKQFF.

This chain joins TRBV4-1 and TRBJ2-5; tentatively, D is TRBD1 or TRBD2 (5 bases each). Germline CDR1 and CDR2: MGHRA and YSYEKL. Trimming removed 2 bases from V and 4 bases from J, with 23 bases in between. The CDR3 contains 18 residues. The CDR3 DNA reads TGCGCCAGCAGCCAACCCCTTCTCGGGGACCCATCGGGAGAGACCCAGTACTTC. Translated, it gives CASSQPLLGDPSGETQYF.

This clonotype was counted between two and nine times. This CDR3 reads CASSYSGLAGDLYEQYF. The CDR3 nucleotides are TGTGCCAGCAGTTACTCGGGACTAGCGGGAGATTTGTACGAGCAGTACTTC. The V call is TRBV6-6, the J call TRBJ2-7; 14 bases map to TRBD2. The CDR3 consists of 17 residues. CDR1 and CDR2 (germline): MNHNY, SVGAGI (reference sequence). The V segment lost 0 bases and the J segment 4 bases; nucleotides outside the gene matches: 5.

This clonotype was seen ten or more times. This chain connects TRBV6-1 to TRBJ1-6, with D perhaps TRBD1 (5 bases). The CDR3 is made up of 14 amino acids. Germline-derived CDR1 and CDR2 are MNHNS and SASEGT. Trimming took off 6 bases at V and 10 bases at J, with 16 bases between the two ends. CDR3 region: CASRGTGKGSPLHF. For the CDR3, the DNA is TGTGCCAGCAGGGGCACAGGAAAAGGATCACCCCTCCACTTT.

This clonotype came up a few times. CDR3 bases: TGCAGCGTTCAAAGGACTGACTACAATGAGCAGTTCTTC. This encodes CSVQRTDYNEQFF. The chain carries TRBV29-1 and TRBJ2-1, with a possible D match to TRBD2 (5 bases). The CDR3 consists of 13 residues. CDR1 is SQVTM and CDR2 is ANQGSEA in the germline V gene. Trimming stripped 5 bases from V and 3 bases from J, with 11 bases between.

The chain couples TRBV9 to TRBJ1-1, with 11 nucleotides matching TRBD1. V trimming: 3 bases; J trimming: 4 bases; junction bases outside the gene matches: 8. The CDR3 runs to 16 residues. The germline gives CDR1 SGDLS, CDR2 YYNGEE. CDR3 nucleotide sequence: TGTGCCAGCAGCGGCAACCGGGACAGGGGGGGCACTGAAGCTTTCTTT. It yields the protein CASSGNRDRGGTEAFF.

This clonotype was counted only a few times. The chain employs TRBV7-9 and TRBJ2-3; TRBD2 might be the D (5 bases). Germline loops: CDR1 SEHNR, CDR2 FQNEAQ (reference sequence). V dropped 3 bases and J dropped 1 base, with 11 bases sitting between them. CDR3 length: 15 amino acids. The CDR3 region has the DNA TGTGCCAGCAGCTTTGAGGGCCCTCGCACAGATACGCAGTATTTT. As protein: CASSFEGPRTDTQYF.

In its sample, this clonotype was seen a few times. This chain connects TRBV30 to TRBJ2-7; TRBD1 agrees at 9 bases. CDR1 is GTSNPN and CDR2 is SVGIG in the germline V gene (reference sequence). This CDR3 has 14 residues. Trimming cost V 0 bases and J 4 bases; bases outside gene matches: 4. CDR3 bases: TGTGCCTGGAGTGTACAGGGGACAGGGTACGAGCAGTACTTC. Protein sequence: CAWSVQGTGYEQYF.

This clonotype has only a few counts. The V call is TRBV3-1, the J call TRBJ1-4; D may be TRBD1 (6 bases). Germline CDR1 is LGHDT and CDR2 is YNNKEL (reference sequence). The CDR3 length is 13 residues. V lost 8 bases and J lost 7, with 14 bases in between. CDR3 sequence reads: CASGGGGGEKLFF. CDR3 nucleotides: TGTGCCAGCGGAGGGGGGGGAGGTGAAAAACTGTTTTTT.

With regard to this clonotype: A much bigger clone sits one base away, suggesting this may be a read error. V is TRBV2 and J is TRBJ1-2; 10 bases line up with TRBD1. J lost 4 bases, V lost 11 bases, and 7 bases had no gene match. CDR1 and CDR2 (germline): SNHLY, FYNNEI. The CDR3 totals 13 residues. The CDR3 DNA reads TGTGCCTGTCGGGACAGGGGAAGCTATGGCTACACCTTC. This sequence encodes CACRDRGSYGYTF.